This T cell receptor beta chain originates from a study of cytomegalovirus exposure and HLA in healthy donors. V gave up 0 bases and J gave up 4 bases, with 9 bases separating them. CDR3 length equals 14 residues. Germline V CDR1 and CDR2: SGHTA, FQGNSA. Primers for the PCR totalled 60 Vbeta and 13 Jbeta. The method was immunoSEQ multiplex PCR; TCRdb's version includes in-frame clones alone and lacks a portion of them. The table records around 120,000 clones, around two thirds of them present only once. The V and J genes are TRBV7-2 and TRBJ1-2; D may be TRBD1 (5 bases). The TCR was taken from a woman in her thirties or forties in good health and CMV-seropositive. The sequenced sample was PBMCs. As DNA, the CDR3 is TGTGCCAGCAGCTTAGCGCAGGGCCGCTATGGCTACACCTTC. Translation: CASSLAQGRYGYTF.